This T cell receptor (beta chain) was obtained from a study of shared clonotypes between healthy human individuals. Original processing notes: Junction-only immunoSEQ data arrived without quality scores, meaning filtering differed. Repertoires were generated with immunoSEQ multiplex PCR, while TCRdb's copy carries only in-frame clones and drops some. V and J calls and clone size follow that table, whereas D and trimming were derived from the DNA. The table lists about 750,000 clones, roughly 92% of them singletons, with more than 20% in the top ten. Positively selected for CCR7, the CD45RO-negative cells used as naive CD8 cells excluded terminally differentiated effector memory CD45RA+ cells. Study-wide points: Rarefaction analysis demonstrated incomplete sorted-subset sequencing notwithstanding large depth.

The CDR3 runs 15 residues. V lost 2 bases and J lost 2, with 11 bases in between. CDR1 is MNHEY, CDR2 SMNVEV, per germline (reference sequence). About this clone: Its antigen is as yet unknown.

The chain has TRBV27 and TRBJ2-3, with D uncertain. This sequence was found in a man younger than 40 in good health. What was sequenced was naive CD8+ T cells sorted from blood. The CDR3 DNA is TGTGCCAGCAGTTTAGGATCTACTAACACAGATACGCAGTATTTT. Encoded protein: CASSLGSTNTDTQYF.